This is a list of T cell receptor beta chains from one sample in a study of beta chain features in type 1 diabetes. The data were produced by immunoSEQ multiplex PCR, yet TCRdb's version contains in-frame clones alone and is incomplete. The table shows about 350,000 clones, with roughly a fifth occurring only once. Material: naive CD4+ T cells from blood. All receptors derive from a woman between 18 and 29 years old in good health. Both conserved end residues are part of each CDR3. Size is stated for part of the rows, as once, few or many counts, or as a class when the clone is expanded.

cdr3_length j_call clone_size v_call cdr3_aa
14 TRBJ2-3 . TRBV5-1 CASSGTTGPDTQYF
13 TRBJ2-7 few TRBV5-1 CASSLRDSYEQYF
20 TRBJ2-6 . TRBV7-3 CASSLFVRTGRDSGANVLTF
11 TRBJ1-2 few TRBV28 CASSLGRGYTF
17 TRBJ1-6 few TRBV9 CASSVDPGRHPNSPLHF
14 TRBJ1-2 . TRBV2 CASSEQGAWDGYTF
14 TRBJ2-3 . TRBV7-2 CASSLRRSTDTQYF
11 TRBJ2-5 few TRBV18 CASSTRETQYF
15 TRBJ2-4 few TRBV7-2 CASSPSRQTKNIQYF
17 TRBJ2-5 once TRBV25-1 CASSGGSGRPNQETQYF
12 TRBJ2-5 . TRBV2 CASSPSGDTQYF
15 TRBJ2-1 . TRBV6-6 CASIPLAGGYNEQFF
15 TRBJ2-1 few TRBV10-3 CAISRASGRYNEQFF
15 TRBJ2-1 few TRBV5-1 CASSLGLAGVDEQFF
14 TRBJ2-1 few TRBV6-5 CASSLTRSYNEQFF
14 TRBJ2-3 . TRBV29-1 CSVRLAGKTDTQYF
14 TRBJ2-7 . TRBV5-1 CASSPGTSGYEQYF
14 TRBJ2-1 few TRBV5-4 CASSPQGSYNEQFF
16 TRBJ2-1 . TRBV5-6 CASSLLAGGPGNEQFF
14 TRBJ1-1 . TRBV5-1 CASSLVQVNTEAFF
15 TRBJ2-7 . TRBV11-2 CASSFRGGSTYEQYF
16 TRBJ1-5 . TRBV15 CATSRAPGYSNQPQHF
14 TRBJ2-3 . TRBV10-3 CAISETSGSDTQYF
16 TRBJ2-1 . TRBV30 CAWSVRTSGYYNEQFF
13 TRBJ1-1 . TRBV19 CASSLLEGTEAFF
14 TRBJ2-3 . TRBV6-5 CASKRGGSTDTQYF
12 TRBJ2-7 few TRBV7-9 CASSFPGTEQYF
14 TRBJ2-7 few TRBV18 CASSPGDSSYEQYF
15 TRBJ1-6 . TRBV5-1 CASSFSTGYNSPLHF
13 TRBJ2-1 . TRBV9 CASNRVGGNEQFF
12 TRBJ2-5 few TRBV7-2 CASSLRGETQYF
13 TRBJ1-5 . TRBV19 CASSGTHNQPQHF
14 TRBJ2-5 . TRBV5-1 CASSQSSSGETQYF
12 TRBJ1-2 . TRBV11-2 CASSRDRYGYTF
14 TRBJ1-3 . TRBV25-1 CASSEGSVGDTIYF
16 TRBJ2-1 few TRBV9 CASSPRTSGTYNEQFF
12 TRBJ2-7 few TRBV6-5 CASRTTSREQYF
11 TRBJ2-5 . TRBV2 CASSRRETQYF
13 TRBJ1-2 few TRBV30 CAWSVQGGYGYTF
19 TRBJ2-5 few TRBV7-2 CASSLARAAGAPVRKTQYF
20 TRBJ2-3 few TRBV7-6 CASSPRYGLKAGPSTDTQYF
13 TRBJ1-2 once TRBV5-4 CASSFQGAYGYTF
17 TRBJ2-1 . TRBV7-2 CASRPSLAGGPYNEQFF
15 TRBJ2-3 few TRBV5-1 CASSLSSVEVDTQYF
12 TRBJ2-1 . TRBV29-1 CSVTRTSEEQFF
14 TRBJ1-2 few TRBV6-6 CASSLLQGNYGYTF